These 4 T cell receptor beta chains originate from one sample sequenced in a study of control samples from healthy donors and cancer patients. Sequencing used immunoSEQ multiplex PCR; TCRdb keeps in-frame clones, though not all of them. The sample yields approximately 76,000 clones, 75% to 85% seen once. Specimen: PBMCs. These receptors were obtained from a man aged 55 to 70 with head and neck cancer.

The rearrangement links TRBV3-1 (or the pseudogene TRBV3-2) to TRBJ2-3; D is perhaps TRBD1 (5 bases). Trimming took 0 bases from V and 3 from J, leaving 22 bases between them. Looked up from germline, CDR1 is LGHDT and CDR2 is YNNKEL (reference sequence). The CDR3 covers 19 residues. CDR3 region: CASSQDLFLGLLATDTQYF. The CDR3 region has the DNA TGTGCCAGCAGCCAAGATCTTTTTTTGGGGCTATTAGCTACAGATACGCAGTATTTT.

This chain joins TRBV5-1 and TRBJ2-3; D remains unclear. Germline CDR1 SGHRS, CDR2 YFSETQ. This CDR3 contains 14 residues. V was clipped by 5 bases and J by 1 base, with 11 bases between them. CDR3 DNA: TGCGCCAGCAGTAGGGATTGGGGCACAGATACGCAGTATTTT. Its protein product is CASSRDWGTDTQYF. The complete variable domain, with remaining parts taken from reference TRBV5-1 and TRBJ2-3, reads KAGVTQTPRYLIKTRGQQVTLSCSPISGHRSVSWYQQTPGQGLQFLFEYFSETQRNKGNFPGRFSGRQFSNSRSEMNVSTLELGDSALYLCASSRDWGTDTQYFGPGTRLTVL.

The rearrangement joins TRBV6-5 to TRBJ2-3; 7 nucleotides line up with TRBD1. CDR3 length: 15 residues. V dropped 5 bases and J dropped 0; count of bases not matched to a gene: 5. The germline V gene has CDR1 MNHEY and CDR2 SVGAGI. CDR3 DNA: TGTGCCAGCAGTCTCCGGGACAGAAGCACAGATACGCAGTATTTT. This gives the protein CASSLRDRSTDTQYF.

This chain uses TRBV3-1 (or the pseudogene TRBV3-2) with TRBJ2-5; maybe TRBD1 (6 bases). Germline values: CDR1 LGHDT, CDR2 YNNKEL (reference sequence). The V end lost 0 bases, the J end lost 5 bases, and 10 bases lay between the germline ends. The CDR3 consists of 14 residues. CDR3 loop: CASSQDRRGETQYF. The CDR3 bases are TGTGCCAGCAGCCAAGATCGCAGGGGTGAGACCCAGTACTTC.